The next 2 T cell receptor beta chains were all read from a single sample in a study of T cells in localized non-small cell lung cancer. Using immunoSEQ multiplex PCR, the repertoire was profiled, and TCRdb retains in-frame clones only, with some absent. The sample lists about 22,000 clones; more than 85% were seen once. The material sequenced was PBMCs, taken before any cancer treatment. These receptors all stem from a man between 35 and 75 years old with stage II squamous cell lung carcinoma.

CDR3 sequence: CASSIRITPGNEQFF. The CDR3 DNA sequence: TGTGCCAGTAGTATCAGAATCACCCCAGGGAATGAGCAGTTCTTC. The chain couples TRBV19 to TRBJ2-1, with D possibly being TRBD1 (5 bases). Germline V CDR1 and CDR2: LNHDA, SQIVND (reference sequence). Between the trimmed V and J ends, which lost 3 bases and 7 bases, there was a span of 16 bases. The CDR3 length is 15 residues.

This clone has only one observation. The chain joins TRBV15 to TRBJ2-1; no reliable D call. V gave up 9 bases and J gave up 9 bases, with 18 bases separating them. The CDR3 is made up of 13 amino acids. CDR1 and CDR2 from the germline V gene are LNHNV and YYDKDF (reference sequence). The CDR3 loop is CATGMRQYGEQFF. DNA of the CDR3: TGTGCCACTGGGATGAGACAATACGGTGAGCAGTTCTTC.